The next 24 T cell receptor beta chains were all read from a single sample in a study of vaccination and CD4 T cells after COVID-19. As to treatment: roughly ten-day PBMC culture with coronavirus spike peptide pools or control peptides (ViraFEST assay). These receptors lack a known antigen. An Oncomine TCR Beta short-read assay was used to sequence the DNA from cultured CD4+ T cells. TCRdb ran MiXCR on the PCR reads and lists one entry per CDR3 protein. The sample holds around 13,000 distinct CDR3 sequences, about 74% seen once. The sequenced sample was CD4+ T cells from blood, cultured in vitro, obtained after SARS-CoV-2 vaccination. Receptors originate from a human donor who received a COVID-19 vaccine.

V and J are TRBV20-1 and TRBJ2-1, with TRBD2 matching 12 bases. Germline trimming cut 6 bases from V and 7 bases from J; bases unmatched to any gene: 10. This CDR3 has 15 residues. Germline values: CDR1 DFQATT, CDR2 SNEGSKA (reference sequence). The CDR3 spells CSAGSSGGAANEQFF. CDR3 bases: TGCAGTGCAGGGTCTAGCGGGGGGGCCGCGAATGAGCAGTTCTTC.

The chain joins TRBV27 to TRBJ2-3, with 10 bases aligning to TRBD1. Unmatched junction bases numbered 15, after V lost 5 bases and J lost 7 bases. Germline V gives CDR1 MNHEY, CDR2 SMNVEV (reference sequence). The CDR3 spans 17 residues. CDR3 DNA: TGTGCCAGCAGTCCCTTAAACCGGGACAGGGGTTTGAATACGCAGTATTTT. Its protein product is CASSPLNRDRGLNTQYF.

This chain joins TRBV6-1 and TRBJ1-6, with a tentative D call TRBD1 (5 bases). The germline CDR1 and CDR2 sequences are MNHNS and SASEGT. The V gene lost 5 bases and the J gene lost 7 bases, with 18 bases spanning the gap. The CDR3 runs to 16 residues. CDR3 bases: TGTGCCAGCAGTCGGACAAGGTCCGCTTGGAATTCACCCCTCCACTTT. It is translated as CASSRTRSAWNSPLHF.

In the case of this clonotype: It is likely a read error, because the conserved phenylalanine at the end of the CDR3 is missing. V gene TRBV12-3 or TRBV12-4 combines with J gene TRBJ1-1; possibly TRBD1 for D (6 bases). V was shortened by 5 bases and J by 4 bases, with 14 bases between the two germline ends. This CDR3 spans 14 amino acids. CDR3 sequence (DNA): TGTGCCAGCAGTACGGCGGGCAGGGGCACTGAAGCTTTCCTT. Its translation is CASSTAGRGTEAFL.

This chain joins TRBV6-1 and TRBJ1-5; no clear D. The CDR3 extends over 15 amino acids. Trimming shortened V by 7 bases and J by 6 bases, and 19 bases separated the two germline ends. Germline-derived CDR1 and CDR2 are MNHNS and SASEGT. The CDR3 is CASTTRDKGRQPQHF. As DNA, the CDR3 is TGTGCCAGCACCACTCGTGATAAGGGTCGTCAGCCCCAGCATTTT.

The V gene is TRBV5-1, the J gene TRBJ1-3; 8 positions match TRBD1. V shed 4 bases and J 2 bases; nucleotides not matched to a gene: 5. The CDR3 consists of 15 residues. Per germline, CDR1 SGHRS and CDR2 YFSETQ. In DNA, the CDR3 is TGCGCCAGCAGCCGATCACAGGGGGCTGGAAACACCATATATTTT. Translation gives CASSRSQGAGNTIYF.

The chain carries TRBV7-3 and TRBJ2-7; 7 bases agree with TRBD1. This CDR3 contains 17 residues. The germline V gene encodes CDR1 SGHTA and CDR2 FQGTGA. With V trimmed by 2 bases and J by 5 bases, 15 bases remained unmatched. CDR3 residues: CASSLAARGLIFDEQYF. The CDR3 region has the DNA TGTGCCAGCAGCTTAGCAGCAAGGGGGCTTATTTTCGACGAGCAGTACTTC.

The rearrangement uses TRBV21-1 and TRBJ1-2; no check of the table's D call, TRBD1, against the DNA was made. TRBV21-1 is a listed pseudogene. The CDR3 has 15 amino acids. For the CDR3, the DNA is TGTGCCAGCAGCAAACGCGCCGGATTGAACTATGGCTACACCTTC. The encoded protein is CASSKRAGLNYGYTF.

The chain joins TRBV2 to TRBJ1-2; D remains ambiguous. Germline values: CDR1 SNHLY, CDR2 FYNNEI. There are 13 residues in the CDR3. The V end was cut by 5 bases, the J end by 7 bases, with 14 bases between. Here the CDR3 DNA reads TGTGCCAGCAGTCCTAGCCGGGAGACTGGCTACACCTTC. It encodes CASSPSRETGYTF.

V usage is TRBV7-9 and J usage is TRBJ1-1, with D perhaps TRBD1 (5 bases). CDR3 length: 12 residues. The V gene lost 1 base and the J gene lost 12 bases, with 12 bases spanning the gap. The germline V gene encodes CDR1 SEHNR and CDR2 FQNEAQ (reference sequence). CDR3 sequence: CASSLDLGDSFF. The CDR3 DNA reads as TGTGCCAGCAGCTTAGATCTAGGGGATTCTTTCTTT. Supplemented by reference TRBV7-9 and TRBJ1-1, the full variable domain reads DTGVSQNPRHKITKRGQNVTFRCDPISEHNRLYWYRQTLGQGPEFLTYFQNEAQLEKSRLLSDRFSAERPKGSFSTLEIQRTEQGDSAMYLCASSLDLGDSFFGQGTRLTVV.

This chain joins TRBV12-3 or TRBV12-4 and TRBJ1-1; weak D call: TRBD1 (6 bases). V was cut by 2 bases and J by 1 base, with 8 bases left in between. The CDR3 consists of 14 residues. In nucleotides, the CDR3 is TGTGCCAGCAGTTTATTACAGGGGAACACTGAAGCTTTCTTT. As protein: CASSLLQGNTEAFF.

The chain recombines TRBV20-1 with TRBJ1-1; no reliable D call. Between the trimmed V and J ends, which lost 0 bases and 11 bases, there was a span of 16 bases. The germline gives CDR1 DFQATT, CDR2 SNEGSKA (reference sequence). This CDR3 comprises 13 residues. CDR3: CSARDGLAAWAFF. CDR3 nucleotides: TGCAGTGCTAGAGATGGATTGGCCGCGTGGGCTTTCTTT.

The chain couples TRBV20-1 to TRBJ2-7; 7 nucleotides align to TRBD2. Germline-derived CDR1 and CDR2 are DFQATT and SNEGSKA (reference sequence). CDR3 size: 12 residues. Trimming cost V 8 bases and J 3 bases; bases outside gene matches: 7. The CDR3: CSCAGEGYEQYF. For the CDR3, the DNA is TGCAGTTGTGCGGGGGAGGGCTACGAGCAGTACTTC.

The chain couples TRBV2 to TRBJ1-1; D remains unclear. The germline CDR1 and CDR2 sequences are SNHLY and FYNNEI. Trimming left V 9 bases short and J 5 bases short, with 16 bases between. The CDR3 loop spans 13 amino acids. This chain's CDR3 is CASPTGRGTEAFF. The CDR3, as DNA: TGTGCCAGTCCGACCGGGCGGGGTACTGAAGCTTTCTTT.

The rearrangement joins TRBV20-1 to TRBJ1-1; TRBD1 might be the D (5 bases). In germline, CDR1 is DFQATT, CDR2 SNEGSKA (reference sequence). The CDR3 runs 15 residues. Trimming pared 6 bases from V and 7 bases from J, leaving 24 bases between. The CDR3 sequence is CSAERRVGREGEAFF. The DNA of the CDR3 is TGCAGTGCCGAGAGACGGGTGGGCAGGGAAGGTGAAGCTTTCTTT.

The J gene is TRBJ1-2, the V gene TRBV4-2, with D perhaps matching TRBD1 (6 bases). From germline, CDR1 is LGHNA and CDR2 YNFKEQ. The CDR3 is 18 amino acids. Deletions cut 0 bases from V and 6 bases from J, with 23 bases between. CDR3 bases: TGTGCCAGCAGCCAAGATCGTGGGGGGCGCCTAGTTCAGGATGGCTACACCTTC. Protein sequence: CASSQDRGGRLVQDGYTF.

The chain employs TRBV11-2 and TRBJ1-3; D not resolved. Germline V gene sequence: CDR1 SGHAT, CDR2 FQNNGV. Trimming shortened V by 7 bases and J by 0 bases, and 10 bases separated the two germline ends. CDR3 length: 14 residues. The CDR3 sequence: CASKAILSGNTIYF. CDR3 sequence (DNA): TGTGCCAGCAAAGCCATCCTCTCTGGAAACACCATATATTTT.

The chain uses TRBV20-1 and TRBJ2-7; TRBD2 agrees at 9 bases. The CDR3 is 14 amino acids. Germline CDR1 reads DFQATT; CDR2 reads SNEGSKA (reference sequence). The junction had 11 bases not matched to a gene; V was cut back by 6 bases and J by 5 bases. The CDR3 protein is CSASHGERGDEQYF. In DNA form, the CDR3 reads TGCAGTGCCTCCCACGGGGAGCGGGGGGACGAGCAGTACTTC.

This chain links TRBV19 with TRBJ2-7; possible D gene TRBD2, 6 bases. V shed 9 bases and J shed 7 bases, with 16 bases lying between them. Germline CDR1 LNHDA, CDR2 SQIVND (reference sequence). CDR3 length: 12 residues. The CDR3 DNA follows: TGTGCCAGGGGGACTGGCAGCTCAGAGCAGTACTTC. Translation: CARGTGSSEQYF.

The chain has TRBV20-1 and TRBJ1-5; tentatively, D is TRBD1 (6 bases). CDR1 is DFQATT, CDR2 SNEGSKA, per germline (reference sequence). CDR3 size: 16 residues. Trimming took 5 bases from V and 0 from J, leaving 17 bases between them. CDR3 in amino acids: CSAAIEQGPSNQPQHF. The CDR3, as DNA: TGCAGTGCTGCGATAGAACAGGGACCTAGCAATCAGCCCCAGCATTTT.

This clonotype was seen only once. V and J are TRBV10-3 and TRBJ1-2; TRBD1 matches at 9 bases. Germline CDR1 and CDR2: ENHRY and SYGVKD. CDR3 length equals 14 residues. V was pared by 2 bases and J by 4 bases, with 2 bases of the junction left unmatched. The CDR3 DNA sequence: TGTGCCATCAGTGAGGGGGACAGGGCCTATGGCTACACCTTC. As protein: CAISEGDRAYGYTF.

The J gene is TRBJ2-1, the V gene TRBV20-1, with 13 bases that match TRBD2. Per germline, CDR1 DFQATT and CDR2 SNEGSKA (reference sequence). CDR3 length: 13 amino acids. After removal of 6 bases from V and 6 bases from J, the junction contained 2 bases not matched to a gene. The CDR3 reads CSAGLAGVNEQFF. The CDR3 DNA is TGCAGTGCCGGACTAGCGGGGGTCAATGAGCAGTTCTTC.

There are a few counts of this clonotype. The chain employs TRBV7-3 and TRBJ1-1; D possibly corresponds to TRBD1 (5 bases). The germline V and J ends were trimmed by 0 bases and 11 bases, with 13 bases remaining between them. This CDR3 is 13 amino acids long. Looked up from germline, CDR1 is SGHTA and CDR2 is FQGTGA. The CDR3 here is CASSLTGASVAFF. Here the CDR3 DNA reads TGTGCCAGCAGCTTAACCGGGGCCTCCGTGGCTTTCTTT.

CDR3 DNA: TGTGCCAGCAGTCGTGGTCCTGGAAACACCATATATTTT. Translation gives CASSRGPGNTIYF. This sequence joins TRBV3-1 and TRBJ1-3; D gene ambiguous. Germline CDR1 LGHDT, CDR2 YNNKEL (reference sequence). The CDR3 length is 13 residues. The V end was cut by 6 bases, the J end by 2 bases, with 8 bases between.